One and the same sample provided the 19 T cell receptor beta chains below, sequenced in a study of STAT3 mutations in large granular lymphocyte leukemia. Sequencing was performed with immunoSEQ multiplex PCR; in TCRdb, only in-frame clones are kept and a portion is missing. The data contain 3,900 or so clones, approximately 66% of them singletons. General study points: Every T-cell large granular lymphocyte leukemia patient had at least one immunodominant TCR beta clonotype.

These receptors have no identified antigens. Specimen: peripheral blood mononuclear cells. These receptors originate from a man between 60 and 70 years old with T-cell large granular lymphocyte leukemia. Some clones in this sample may be carry-over from other donors' samples.

The chain uses TRBV5-4 and TRBJ2-5; 7 nucleotides line up with TRBD2. Germline V gene data show CDR1 as SGHNT and CDR2 as YYREEE (reference sequence). Trimming cost V 3 bases and J 5 bases; bases outside gene matches: 7. CDR3 length: 14 amino acids. CDR3 DNA: TGTGCCAGCAGCTCGCCGACTAGCCCGGAGACCCAGTACTTC. It codes for CASSSPTSPETQYF.

V and J are TRBV6-6 and TRBJ1-3, with D tentatively TRBD1 (5 bases). In germline, CDR1 is MNHNY, CDR2 SVGAGI (reference sequence). The CDR3 sequence is 15 residues long. V dropped 4 bases and J dropped 8 bases, with 18 bases sitting between them. The CDR3 DNA reads as TGTGCCAGCAGTTCAGGGATCCAGGCGGGGGACACCATATATTTT. As protein: CASSSGIQAGDTIYF.

This chain joins TRBV18 and TRBJ2-5, with D unresolved. V was shortened by 0 bases and J by 2 bases, with 10 bases between the two germline ends. This CDR3 contains 15 residues. The V gene's germline CDR1 is KGHSH and CDR2 LQKENI. Here the CDR3 DNA reads TGTGCCAGCTCACCACCATCCAGGCAGCAAGAGACCCAGTACTTC. This encodes CASSPPSRQQETQYF.

In DNA form, the CDR3 reads TGTGCCAGCAGCTCCGAGCGCTCCTACAATGAGCAGTTCTTC. This gives the protein CASSSERSYNEQFF. The rearrangement joins TRBV14 to TRBJ2-1; D remains unclear. The CDR3 has 14 residues. V was cut by 5 bases and J by 0 bases, with 8 bases left in between. Germline lookup yields CDR1 SGHDN and CDR2 FVKESK.

The sample holds a few counts of this clone. This chain uses TRBV28 with TRBJ1-5; no definite D call. Germline V gene lookup returns CDR1 MDHEN and CDR2 SYDVKM. This CDR3 comprises 14 residues. The ends were cut back, 3 bases at V and 1 base at J, with 7 bases in the middle. The CDR3 coding sequence is TGTGCCAGCAGTTTCGTAGACAGCAATCAGCCCCAGCATTTT. Amino acid sequence: CASSFVDSNQPQHF.

V and J are TRBV6-1 and TRBJ2-7; TRBD1 might be the D (6 bases). The CDR3 is 14 amino acids. Germline V gives CDR1 MNHNS, CDR2 SASEGT. V lost 4 bases, J lost 1 base, and 11 bases lay in between. Here the CDR3 reads CASSGGHYSYEQYV. The CDR3 bases are TGTGCCAGCAGTGGGGGACATTATTCCTACGAGCAGTACGTC.

The rearrangement joins TRBV5-1 to TRBJ2-7, with 7 bases fitting TRBD1. The CDR3 loop spans 14 amino acids. Germline V gives CDR1 SGHRS, CDR2 YFSETQ. V gave up 0 bases and J gave up 4 bases; unmatched junction bases: 4. This CDR3 reads CASSLDSQGYEQYF. DNA for the CDR3: TGCGCCAGCAGCTTGGATTCACAGGGGTACGAGCAGTACTTC.

V gene TRBV29-1 combines with J gene TRBJ1-2, with D possibly being TRBD1 (5 bases). The CDR3 runs to 12 residues. Germline assignment: CDR1 SQVTM and CDR2 ANQGSEA. Trimming removed 7 bases at V and 3 bases at J, with 12 bases between. The CDR3 sequence: CSATTAHYGYTF. In DNA, the CDR3 is TGCAGCGCTACGACAGCCCACTATGGCTACACCTTC. Looking up the rest from reference TRBV29-1 and TRBJ1-2 gives the full variable domain: SAVISQKPSRDICQRGTSLTIQCQVDSQVTMMFWYRQQPGQSLTLIATANQGSEATYESGFVIDKFPISRPNLTFSTLTVSNMSPEDSSIYLCSATTAHYGYTFGSGTRLTVV.

For this clone: A junction end diverges from the germline sequence, so it may reflect a read error. J is TRBJ1-1 and V is TRBV5-4, with D tentatively TRBD1 (5 bases). The CDR3 is 12 amino acids. Looked up from germline, CDR1 is SGHNT and CDR2 is YYREEE (reference sequence). The CDR3 loop reads CASSSYDEGRVF. Here the CDR3 DNA reads TGTGCCAGCAGCTCCTATGACGAGGGACGGGTCTTT.

The gene calls are TRBV5-4 and TRBJ1-2; 9 positions agree with TRBD1. Germline V gene sequence: CDR1 SGHNT, CDR2 YYREEE (reference sequence). This CDR3 spans 13 amino acids. V shed 3 bases, J shed 8 bases, and the junction held 5 bases outside the gene matches. The CDR3 sequence is CASSSGTGPGYTF. The CDR3 bases are TGTGCCAGCAGCTCTGGGACAGGGCCAGGCTACACCTTC.

The rearrangement joins TRBV5-1 to TRBJ2-3, with TRBD2 matching 12 bases. From germline, CDR1 is SGHRS and CDR2 YFSETQ. The CDR3 covers 16 residues. V shed 3 bases and J 4 bases; nucleotides not matched to a gene: 6. The CDR3 region has the DNA TGCGCCAGCAGCTCTAGACTAGCGGGAGAATCAGATACGCAGTATTTT. The encoded protein is CASSSRLAGESDTQYF.

This clone was counted once. This chain joins TRBV5-6 and TRBJ2-3, with 8 bases aligning to TRBD2. There are 17 residues in the CDR3. Germline CDR1 and CDR2: SGHDT and YYEEEE. V lost 0 bases and J lost 0; bases outside the gene matches: 6. The CDR3 loop reads CASSLVLAGTSTDTQYF. The CDR3 coding sequence is TGTGCCAGCAGCTTGGTTTTAGCGGGGACCAGCACAGATACGCAGTATTTT.

V usage is TRBV29-1 and J usage is TRBJ1-2, with D perhaps matching TRBD1 (5 bases). The CDR3 spans 15 residues. V lost 4 bases, J lost 0 bases, and 15 bases lay in between. The germline CDR1 and CDR2 sequences are SQVTM and ANQGSEA. CDR3 sequence: CSVGQGGSANYGYTF. CDR3 DNA sequence: TGCAGCGTTGGGCAGGGAGGCTCAGCTAACTATGGCTACACCTTC.

The chain couples TRBV30 to TRBJ2-5; 10 nucleotides align to TRBD2. The CDR3 spans 14 residues. The germline CDR1 and CDR2 sequences are GTSNPN and SVGIG (reference sequence). V dropped 0 bases and J dropped 6; count of bases not matched to a gene: 4. The CDR3 DNA follows: TGTGCCTGGAGTGTTAAGCGGGAGGGACAGACCCAGTACTTC. This codes for CAWSVKREGQTQYF.

This rearrangement joins TRBV5-1 to TRBJ2-7; D is unresolved. CDR1 and CDR2 (germline): SGHRS, YFSETQ. The ends were cut back, 0 bases at V and 1 base at J, with 2 bases in the middle. The CDR3 loop spans 12 amino acids. CDR3 amino acids: CASSLESYEQYF. The CDR3 DNA reads TGCGCCAGCAGCTTGGAATCCTACGAGCAGTACTTC. The full variable domain, completed using reference TRBV5-1 and TRBJ2-7, is KAGVTQTPRYLIKTRGQQVTLSCSPISGHRSVSWYQQTPGQGLQFLFEYFSETQRNKGNFPGRFSGRQFSNSRSEMNVSTLELGDSALYLCASSLESYEQYFGPGTRLTVT.

This clone was detected a few times. V gene TRBV7-8 combines with J gene TRBJ2-1; D call uncertain. The V and J ends lost 2 bases and 7 bases respectively, with 6 bases between them. The CDR3 runs to 12 residues. Germline V gene lookup returns CDR1 SGHVS and CDR2 FQNEAQ. CDR3 DNA sequence: TGTGCCAGCAGCTTACAGGAAAATGAGCAGTTCTTC. Amino acid sequence: CASSLQENEQFF.

The chain is built from TRBV30 and TRBJ1-4; D is uncertain. CDR1 is GTSNPN and CDR2 is SVGIG in the germline V gene (reference sequence). The CDR3 extends over 13 amino acids. With 5 bases removed from V and 7 bases from J, the gap between germline ends came to 14 bases. The CDR3 DNA is TGTGCCTGGGCACCCGGGGTGGGTGAAAAACTGTTTTTT. This translates into CAWAPGVGEKLFF.

The chain links TRBV10-3 to TRBJ1-2; D is unresolved. CDR1 and CDR2 from the germline V gene are ENHRY and SYGVKD. V lost 10 bases and J lost 1, with 10 bases in between. The CDR3 contains 12 residues. The DNA for the CDR3 is TGTGCCACGGCCGCGGGTAACTATGGCTACACCTTC. As protein: CATAAGNYGYTF.

The CDR3 sequence: CASSPDGYGSPLHF. CDR3 DNA: TGTGCCAGTAGTCCGGACGGGTATGGGTCACCCCTCCACTTT. V usage is TRBV19 and J usage is TRBJ1-6; no firm D call. The V end was cut by 5 bases, the J end by 10 bases, with 15 bases between. This CDR3 comprises 14 residues. Germline V lookup: CDR1 LNHDA, CDR2 SQIVND (reference sequence). The variable domain in full, completed from reference TRBV19 and TRBJ1-6, reads DGGITQSPKYLFRKEGQNVTLSCEQNLNHDAMYWYRQDPGQGLRLIYYSQIVNDFQKGDIAEGYSVSREKKESFPLTVTSAQKNPTAFYLCASSPDGYGSPLHFGNGTRLTVT.